A single sample gave rise to the 25 T cell receptor beta chains below, sequenced in a study of T cell responses to AZD1222 COVID-19 vaccine. The repertoire was sequenced with immunoSEQ multiplex PCR; TCRdb's copy has only in-frame clones and lacks some. This table holds about 140,000 clones, more than 80% found once. The specimen comprised peripheral blood, sampled on day 0 of MenACWY control vaccination. All receptors come from an adult in good health.

This clone was seen a single time. The gene calls are TRBV27 and TRBJ2-7; D uncertain. Germline V gives CDR1 MNHEY, CDR2 SMNVEV (reference sequence). V lost 5 bases and J 3 bases, leaving 5 bases between the germline ends. The CDR3 runs to 11 residues. CDR3 protein: CASSANYEQYF. The CDR3 DNA follows: TGTGCCAGCAGTGCCAACTACGAGCAGTACTTC.

This clone appeared once. The gene calls are TRBV3-1 (or the pseudogene TRBV3-2) and TRBJ2-5, with D perhaps matching TRBD1 (6 bases). CDR1 LGHDT and CDR2 YNNKEL come from the germline V gene (reference sequence). CDR3 length equals 13 residues. Trimming removed 5 bases from V and 2 bases from J, with 9 bases in between. The CDR3 coding sequence is TGTGCCAGCAGCAAGGGACAACAAGAGACCCAGTACTTC. It specifies CASSKGQQETQYF.

J is TRBJ1-5 and V is TRBV19; D is uncertain. The CDR3 totals 16 residues. Trimming cost V 2 bases and J 5 bases, with 16 bases left between them. The germline V gene has CDR1 LNHDA and CDR2 SQIVND (reference sequence). CDR3 residues: CASSILVSEGYQPQHF. DNA for the CDR3: TGTGCCAGTAGTATATTGGTTTCTGAGGGCTATCAGCCCCAGCATTTT.

The J gene is TRBJ1-3, the V gene TRBV5-1; tentative D call: TRBD1 (6 bases). CDR1 is SGHRS, CDR2 YFSETQ, per germline. This CDR3 region has 15 residues. Between the trimmed V and J ends, which lost 4 bases and 4 bases, there was a span of 15 bases. CDR3 DNA: TGCGCCAGCAGCATGGTACAGGGAGCAGGAAACACCATATATTTT. Its protein product is CASSMVQGAGNTIYF.

The genes are TRBV6-5 and TRBJ2-7; no definite D call. V was trimmed by 5 bases and J by 2 bases, leaving 13 bases between them. The CDR3 is 14 residues long. Germline V CDR1 and CDR2: MNHEY, SVGAGI. The CDR3 DNA reads as TGTGCCAGCAGTCCCAGAGGTGTACCCTACGAGCAGTACTTC. This translates into CASSPRGVPYEQYF.

The V call is TRBV7-2, the J call TRBJ2-2; the D call may be TRBD1 or TRBD2 (5 bases each). Trimming pared 6 bases from V and 0 bases from J, leaving 8 bases between. This CDR3 is built from 14 residues. CDR1 SGHTA and CDR2 FQGNSA come from the germline V gene. CDR3 in DNA: TGTGCCAGCAGGCCGGGGCCGAACACCGGGGAGCTGTTTTTT. It specifies CASRPGPNTGELFF.

In this sample, this clone turned up a few times. The CDR3 bases are TGTGCCAGCAGCCAACCCAGAGACACCGGGGAGCTGTTTTTT. Translated, it gives CASSQPRDTGELFF. The chain recombines TRBV3-1 (or the pseudogene TRBV3-2) with TRBJ2-2, with D unclear. This CDR3 is built from 14 residues. The germline V gene encodes CDR1 LGHDT and CDR2 YNNKEL (reference sequence). Trimming removed 2 bases at V and 3 bases at J, with 7 bases between.

The chain uses TRBV7-9 and TRBJ2-5, with unresolved D. V was shortened by 5 bases and J by 4 bases, with 11 bases between the two germline ends. The CDR3 runs to 13 residues. CDR1 is SEHNR and CDR2 is FQNEAQ in the germline V gene (reference sequence). The CDR3 DNA reads as TGTGCCAGCAGCCCGCGACTTAGAGAGACCCAGTACTTC. Translation: CASSPRLRETQYF.

The chain is built from TRBV2 and TRBJ1-5; 8 nucleotides match TRBD1. CDR1 is SNHLY, CDR2 FYNNEI, per germline. J gave up 5 bases and V 1 base, and 4 bases lay outside the gene matches. The CDR3 sequence is 15 residues long. The DNA of the CDR3 is TGTGCCAGCAGTGAAGACAGGGGGAATTATCAGCCCCAGCATTTT. Translated: CASSEDRGNYQPQHF. Full variable domain (remainder filled in from reference TRBV2 and TRBJ1-5): EPEVTQTPSHQVTQMGQEVILRCVPISNHLYFYWYRQILGQKVEFLVSFYNNEISEKSEIFDDQFSVERPDGSNFTLKIRSTKLEDSAMYFCASSEDRGNYQPQHFGDGTRLSIL.

This clone was counted between two and nine times. This chain links TRBV2 with TRBJ2-1; TRBD2 agrees at 7 bases. Germline assignment: CDR1 SNHLY and CDR2 FYNNEI. V lost 4 bases to trimming and J lost 6 bases; unmatched junction nucleotides: 9. The CDR3 has 15 amino acids. The CDR3 is CASSGSAGLVNEQFF. Written as DNA, the CDR3 is TGTGCCAGCAGTGGGTCAGCGGGACTCGTCAATGAGCAGTTCTTC.

The chain is built from TRBV18 and TRBJ1-1; no reliable D call. The V end lost 3 bases, the J end lost 1 base, and 9 bases lay between the germline ends. This CDR3 region has 14 residues. Germline lookup yields CDR1 KGHSH and CDR2 LQKENI. CDR3 sequence (DNA): TGTGCCAGCTCACCGCCCTCCCGGAACACTGAAGCTTTCTTT. It codes for CASSPPSRNTEAFF.

CDR3 coding DNA: TGTGCCAGCAGCTTGGGAGGGGTTTCTGGAAACACCATATATTTT. Translated, it gives CASSLGGVSGNTIYF. The gene calls are TRBV5-6 and TRBJ1-3, with D perhaps matching TRBD1 (5 bases). V was shortened by 0 bases and J by 1 base, with 8 bases between the two germline ends. The V gene's germline CDR1 is SGHDT and CDR2 YYEEEE. This CDR3 spans 15 amino acids.

In its sample, this clone was seen once. V gene TRBV29-1 combines with J gene TRBJ2-1; D uncertain. The V gene lost 5 bases and the J gene lost 6 bases, with 8 bases spanning the gap. Per the germline V gene, CDR1 is SQVTM and CDR2 is ANQGSEA. CDR3 length equals 11 residues. Here the CDR3 reads CSVRLINEQFF. The CDR3, as DNA: TGCAGCGTTCGGTTAATCAATGAGCAGTTCTTC.

The chain is built from TRBV5-4 and TRBJ2-1; a weak D match, TRBD2 (6 bases). Germline V gives CDR1 SGHNT, CDR2 YYREEE (reference sequence). The V end lost 3 bases, the J end lost 3 bases, and 13 bases lay between the germline ends. CDR3 length: 15 residues. The CDR3 nucleotides are TGTGCCAGCAGCTCGGGACTCGTGGACTACAATGAGCAGTTCTTC. Amino acid sequence: CASSSGLVDYNEQFF.

The chain carries TRBV5-4 and TRBJ1-3, with 8 nucleotides matching TRBD1. The CDR3 has 17 residues. Germline assignment: CDR1 SGHNT and CDR2 YYREEE (reference sequence). With V trimmed by 3 bases and J by 3 bases, 11 bases remained unmatched. This CDR3 reads CASSSTFGQGGGNTIYF. As DNA, the CDR3 is TGTGCCAGCAGCTCTACCTTCGGACAGGGTGGTGGAAACACCATATATTTT.

The chain combines TRBV6-1 with TRBJ2-1; 12 positions match TRBD1. V dropped 3 bases and J dropped 5; count of bases not matched to a gene: 8. The CDR3 sequence is 17 residues long. Germline loops: CDR1 MNHNS, CDR2 SASEGT. The CDR3 spells CASSEPGQGAWNNEQFF. CDR3 DNA sequence: TGTGCCAGCAGTGAGCCGGGACAGGGGGCGTGGAACAATGAGCAGTTCTTC.

The CDR3 is CASSTAPQGTGGYTF. The CDR3 bases are TGTGCCAGCAGTACCGCTCCCCAGGGGACTGGTGGCTACACCTTC. This chain joins TRBV27 and TRBJ1-2; possible D gene TRBD1, 6 bases. The CDR3 totals 15 residues. The germline gives CDR1 MNHEY, CDR2 SMNVEV (reference sequence). Between the trimmed V and J ends, which lost 5 bases and 7 bases, there was a span of 20 bases.

The chain uses TRBV27 and TRBJ1-2, with TRBD1 identical over 9 bases. CDR1 and CDR2 (germline): MNHEY, SMNVEV (reference sequence). The trim removed 5 bases at V and 8 bases at J, leaving 6 bases unmatched. The length of the CDR3 is 13 residues. CDR3 region: CASSPGTGRGYTF. As DNA, the CDR3 is TGTGCCAGCAGTCCCGGGACAGGGCGAGGCTACACCTTC.

Notes on this clone: This CDR3 is also generated by other DNA sequences in the sample. The chain is built from TRBV6-1 and TRBJ1-4; 8 bases align to TRBD1. CDR1 MNHNS and CDR2 SASEGT come from the germline V gene. The CDR3 extends over 14 amino acids. The junction had 2 bases not matched to a gene; V was cut back by 1 base and J by 7 bases. This CDR3 reads CASSEGTGSEKLFF. As DNA, the CDR3 is TGTGCCAGCAGTGAAGGGACAGGGAGTGAAAAACTGTTTTTT.

J is TRBJ1-1 and V is TRBV24-1; the D gene is possibly TRBD1 (5 bases). Germline assignment: CDR1 KGHDR and CDR2 SFDVKD. Between the trimmed V and J ends, which lost 3 bases and 8 bases, there was a span of 15 bases. The CDR3 runs to 14 residues. The CDR3 loop is CATSDPRRGVEAFF. The CDR3 region has the DNA TGTGCCACCAGTGATCCCCGTAGAGGGGTCGAAGCTTTCTTT.

J is TRBJ2-3 and V is TRBV5-1; tentatively, D is TRBD1 or TRBD2 (5 bases each). The CDR3 length is 14 residues. The V gene lost 4 bases and the J gene lost 3 bases, with 12 bases spanning the gap. From germline, CDR1 is SGHRS and CDR2 YFSETQ. As DNA, the CDR3 is TGCGCCAGCAGCCGGGACCCAAATACAGATACGCAGTATTTT. Protein product: CASSRDPNTDTQYF.

The chain links TRBV5-4 to TRBJ2-7; the match to TRBD2 covers 11 bases. This CDR3 is built from 13 residues. V lost 4 bases and J lost 4; bases outside the gene matches: 1. Per germline, CDR1 SGHNT and CDR2 YYREEE (reference sequence). The CDR3: CASSGTSGYEQYF. In DNA, the CDR3 is TGTGCCAGCAGCGGGACTAGCGGATACGAGCAGTACTTC.

The J gene is TRBJ2-1, the V gene TRBV5-5, with D perhaps TRBD2 (6 bases). The ends were cut back, 1 base at V and 3 bases at J, with 11 bases in the middle. The CDR3 totals 15 residues. The germline gives CDR1 SGHKS, CDR2 YYEKEE (reference sequence). The CDR3 spells CASSLLGDFYNEQFF. The DNA of the CDR3 is TGTGCCAGCAGCTTGTTAGGGGACTTCTACAATGAGCAGTTCTTC.

This chain connects TRBV19 to TRBJ1-2, with D tentatively TRBD1 (5 bases). Germline CDR1 reads LNHDA; CDR2 reads SQIVND (reference sequence). V gave up 4 bases and J gave up 4 bases, with 19 bases separating them. The CDR3 contains 16 residues. The CDR3 is CASSTNWDARAYGYTF. CDR3 coding DNA: TGTGCCAGTAGTACAAATTGGGACGCGCGAGCCTATGGCTACACCTTC.

V usage is TRBV5-6 and J usage is TRBJ2-2; D gene unclear. The CDR3 loop spans 16 amino acids. Germline V gives CDR1 SGHDT, CDR2 YYEEEE. The V gene lost 4 bases and the J gene lost 0 bases, with 13 bases spanning the gap. The CDR3 DNA reads as TGTGCCAGCAGCCGGGTAACAGCTTCGAACACCGGGGAGCTGTTTTTT. Translated: CASSRVTASNTGELFF.